This passage covers 3 T cell receptor beta chains from one sample sequenced in a study of T cell repertoires in cytomegalovirus infection. MiXCR, applied by TCRdb to the reads, yields one record per CDR3 protein. This sample has under 600,000 distinct CDR3 sequences, with 16% found just once. The sequenced sample consisted of CD8+ T cells from PBMCs. Receptor source: a human donor in good health (CMV status not recorded). Some clones in this sample may be carry-over from other donors' samples.

This clonotype was detected ten times or more. The rearrangement uses TRBV27 and TRBJ2-7; possible D gene TRBD2, 5 bases. Germline-derived CDR1 and CDR2 are MNHEY and SMNVEV (reference sequence). The CDR3 length is 16 residues. V was clipped by 0 bases and J by 0 bases, with 12 bases between them. The CDR3 loop reads CASSLSYGGSSYEQYF. The CDR3 DNA reads as TGTGCCAGCAGTTTATCGTACGGAGGAAGCTCCTACGAGCAGTACTTC.

This clonotype was recorded at least ten times. This chain uses TRBV12-5 with TRBJ2-2; D possibly corresponds to TRBD1 (5 bases). The CDR3 runs to 12 residues. Trimming removed 6 bases from V and 6 bases from J, with 8 bases in between. Germline CDR1 LGHNT, CDR2 FRNRAP. The CDR3 spells CASGLGPGELFF. The CDR3 bases are TGTGCTAGTGGCCTGGGGCCCGGGGAGCTGTTTTTT.

This clonotype was observed once. The chain uses TRBV14 and TRBJ2-2, with TRBD2 matching 10 bases. This CDR3 region has 16 residues. The germline CDR1 and CDR2 sequences are SGHDN and FVKESK. With V trimmed by 4 bases and J by 4 bases, 6 bases remained unmatched. CDR3 DNA sequence: TGTGCCAGCAGCCCCACTAGCGGGATTGGCACCGGGGAGCTGTTTTTT. It encodes CASSPTSGIGTGELFF.